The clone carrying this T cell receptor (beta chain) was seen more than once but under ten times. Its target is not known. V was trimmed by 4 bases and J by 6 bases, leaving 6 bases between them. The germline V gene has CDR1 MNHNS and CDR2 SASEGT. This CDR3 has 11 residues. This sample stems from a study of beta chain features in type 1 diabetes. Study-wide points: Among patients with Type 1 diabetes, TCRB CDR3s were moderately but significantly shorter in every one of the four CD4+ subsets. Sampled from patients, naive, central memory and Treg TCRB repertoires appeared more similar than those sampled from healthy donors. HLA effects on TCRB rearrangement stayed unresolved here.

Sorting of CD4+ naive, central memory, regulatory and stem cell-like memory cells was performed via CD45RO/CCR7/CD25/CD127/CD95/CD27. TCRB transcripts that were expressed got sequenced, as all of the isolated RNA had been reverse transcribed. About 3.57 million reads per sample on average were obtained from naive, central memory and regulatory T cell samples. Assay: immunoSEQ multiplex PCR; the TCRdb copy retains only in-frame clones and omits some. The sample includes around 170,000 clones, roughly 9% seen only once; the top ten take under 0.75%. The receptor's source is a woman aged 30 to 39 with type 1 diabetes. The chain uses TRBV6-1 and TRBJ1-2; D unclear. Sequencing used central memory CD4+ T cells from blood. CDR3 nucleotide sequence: TGTGCCAGCAGTGCGGTTCATGGCTACACCTTC. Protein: CASSAVHGYTF.